These 22 T cell receptor beta chains originate from one sample sequenced in a study of cytomegalovirus exposure and HLA in healthy donors. The PCR contained 60 Vbeta and 13 Jbeta primers. Sequencing was performed with immunoSEQ multiplex PCR; in TCRdb, only in-frame clones are kept and a portion is missing. Of approximately 65,000 clones in the sample, 60% to 80% were seen once. Material: PBMCs. The receptors originated from a man between 40 and 49 years old in good health and CMV-seropositive.

This clone occurred a few times. This chain uses TRBV27 with TRBJ1-1; D not resolved. The CDR3 is 13 amino acids. Trimming removed 4 bases at V and 1 base at J, with 7 bases between. Germline V gene sequence: CDR1 MNHEY, CDR2 SMNVEV (reference sequence). The CDR3 nucleotides read TGTGCCAGCAGTTGGTCAGGGAACACTGAAGCTTTCTTT. Amino acid sequence: CASSWSGNTEAFF.

This clone showed up just a few times. The chain joins TRBV11-2 to TRBJ2-1; D is uncertain. This CDR3 contains 11 residues. Germline V gives CDR1 SGHAT, CDR2 FQNNGV. Trimming cost V 6 bases and J 7 bases, with 7 bases left between them. The CDR3 nucleotides are TGTGCCAGCAGTTCTCAGAATGAGCAGTTCTTC. This translates into CASSSQNEQFF.

This rearrangement joins TRBV28 to TRBJ1-2; D might be TRBD1 (5 bases). Germline CDR1 is MDHEN and CDR2 is SYDVKM. This CDR3 spans 13 amino acids. V lost 8 bases to trimming and J lost 0 bases, with 10 bases between them. CDR3 DNA sequence: TGTGCCAGCGGGGGGGGTACTAACTATGGCTACACCTTC. This translates into CASGGGTNYGYTF.

This chain uses TRBV27 with TRBJ2-3; possibly TRBD2 for D (6 bases). The CDR3 is made up of 16 amino acids. Germline CDR1 and CDR2: MNHEY and SMNVEV (reference sequence). V lost 6 bases to trimming and J lost 0 bases, with 16 bases between them. The DNA for the CDR3 is TGTGCCAGCAGGTCCTTGGGTAGCGGTAGCACAGATACGCAGTATTTT. Encoded protein: CASRSLGSGSTDTQYF.

Notes on this clone: This sample also contains other DNA sequences that code for the same CDR3. The rearrangement joins TRBV4-1 to TRBJ1-5; 9 bases are shared with TRBD1. The germline V gene encodes CDR1 MGHRA and CDR2 YSYEKL. CDR3 length: 13 residues. V gave up 3 bases and J gave up 7 bases; unmatched junction bases: 1. CDR3 DNA: TGCGCCAGCAGCCAGGACAGGGGCCAGCCCCAGCATTTT. Encoded protein: CASSQDRGQPQHF.

This clone occurred once. This rearrangement joins TRBV19 to TRBJ1-5, with D unclear. The CDR3 contains 15 residues. Germline CDR1 and CDR2: LNHDA and SQIVND (reference sequence). V was shortened by 10 bases and J by 5 bases, with 21 bases between the two germline ends. The CDR3 protein is CATAGGVVIDQPQHF. CDR3 coding DNA: TGTGCCACCGCAGGCGGGGTTGTAATCGATCAGCCCCAGCATTTT. Full variable domain (remainder filled in from reference TRBV19 and TRBJ1-5): DGGITQSPKYLFRKEGQNVTLSCEQNLNHDAMYWYRQDPGQGLRLIYYSQIVNDFQKGDIAEGYSVSREKKESFPLTVTSAQKNPTAFYLCATAGGVVIDQPQHFGDGTRLSIL.

The genes are TRBV6-6 and TRBJ2-7, with 13 bases that match TRBD2. Germline CDR1 is MNHNY and CDR2 is SVGAGI (reference sequence). CDR3 length equals 15 residues. V lost 6 bases and J lost 4; bases outside the gene matches: 6. The DNA for the CDR3 is TGTGCCAGCAGGCCCGGGACTAGCGGGGCTTACGAGCAGTACTTC. This translates into CASRPGTSGAYEQYF.

This clone was counted only a few times. The V gene is TRBV6-1, the J gene TRBJ2-7; D gene unclear. Per the germline V gene, CDR1 is MNHNS and CDR2 is SASEGT. The V end lost 10 bases, the J end lost 0 bases, and 13 bases lay between the germline ends. The CDR3 consists of 13 residues. CDR3 in DNA: TGTGCCACTGAAAACGACAACTCCTACGAGCAGTACTTC. Protein: CATENDNSYEQYF.

The sample holds one count of this clone. The chain is built from TRBV5-4 and TRBJ2-7, with D perhaps matching TRBD2 (6 bases). The CDR3 totals 14 residues. The germline CDR1 and CDR2 sequences are SGHNT and YYREEE (reference sequence). Trimming removed 1 base from V and 7 bases from J, with 15 bases in between. Written as DNA, the CDR3 is TGTGCCAGCAGCTTGTTTGGCGGGGTTGGGGAGCAGTACTTC. This gives the protein CASSLFGGVGEQYF.

The chain's CDR3 is CASSLVGRLAGGRETQYF. The DNA for the CDR3 is TGTGCCAGCAGCTTAGTAGGGCGACTAGCGGGGGGGCGGGAGACCCAGTACTTC. This rearrangement joins TRBV7-2 to TRBJ2-5; the match to TRBD2 covers 14 bases. The CDR3 runs to 18 residues. CDR1 and CDR2 from the germline V gene are SGHTA and FQGNSA. J was trimmed by 5 bases and V by 1 base; bases with no gene match: 9. The complete variable domain, with remaining parts taken from reference TRBV7-2 and TRBJ2-5, reads GAGVSQSPSNKVTEKGKDVELRCDPISGHTALYWYRQSLGQGLEFLIYFQGNSAPDKSGLPSDRFSAERTGGSVSTLTIQRTQQEDSAVYLCASSLVGRLAGGRETQYFGPGTRLLVL.

This chain joins TRBV27 and TRBJ2-2; D is perhaps TRBD1 (5 bases). The CDR3 extends over 13 amino acids. V lost 4 bases, J lost 8 bases, and 11 bases lay in between. Germline CDR1 and CDR2: MNHEY and SMNVEV (reference sequence). CDR3: CASSSRQPGELFF. The CDR3 DNA is TGTGCCAGCAGTTCCAGACAGCCAGGGGAGCTGTTTTTT.

The chain has TRBV7-8 and TRBJ2-1; the match to TRBD1 covers 7 bases. The ends lost 5 bases at V and 8 bases at J; junction bases unmatched: 3. The length of the CDR3 is 12 residues. Germline V lookup: CDR1 SGHVS, CDR2 FQNEAQ. CDR3 DNA sequence: TGTGCCAGCAGCGAACAGGGGTATGAGCAGTTCTTC. Its translation: CASSEQGYEQFF.

The chain combines TRBV4-1 with TRBJ1-2; D remains unclear. The CDR3 runs to 15 residues. V lost 4 bases to trimming and J lost 2 bases, with 14 bases between them. In germline, CDR1 is MGHRA, CDR2 YSYEKL. CDR3 sequence: CASSPYEEQNYGYTF. Here the CDR3 DNA reads TGCGCCAGCAGCCCGTATGAGGAGCAGAACTATGGCTACACCTTC.

The chain uses TRBV6-6 and TRBJ2-5; 10 bases align to TRBD1. The J segment lost 9 bases and the V segment lost 6 bases, leaving 16 bases of the junction unmatched. Germline CDR1 reads MNHNY; CDR2 reads SVGAGI (reference sequence). The CDR3 is 16 residues long. CDR3 region: CASSSWGTGVGEAQYF. The DNA for the CDR3 is TGTGCCAGCAGCTCCTGGGGGACAGGGGTGGGGGAGGCCCAGTACTTC.

The chain recombines TRBV5-4 with TRBJ2-7; possibly TRBD2 for D (5 bases). The CDR3 totals 13 residues. The germline gives CDR1 SGHNT, CDR2 YYREEE (reference sequence). V was pared by 4 bases and J by 5 bases, with 13 bases between. Written as DNA, the CDR3 is TGTGCCAGCAGCCAGATCGGGGTCCACGAGCAGTACTTC. Encoded protein: CASSQIGVHEQYF. The complete variable domain, with remaining parts taken from reference TRBV5-4 and TRBJ2-7, reads ETGVTQSPTHLIKTRGQQVTLRCSSQSGHNTVSWYQQALGQGPQFIFQYYREEENGRGNFPPRFSGLQFPNYSSELNVNALELDDSALYLCASSQIGVHEQYFGPGTRLTVT.

V gene TRBV4-1 combines with J gene TRBJ1-2; D might be TRBD1 (5 bases). Germline CDR1 is MGHRA and CDR2 is YSYEKL. This CDR3 is built from 15 residues. The V and J ends lost 0 bases and 6 bases respectively, with 14 bases between them. CDR3 nucleotide sequence: TGCGCCAGCAGCCAAGATGGCCAGGGTTTAAATGGCTACACCTTC. Translating it yields CASSQDGQGLNGYTF.

The genes are TRBV11-3 and TRBJ2-1, with 8 bases that match TRBD2. The CDR3 is 15 amino acids. CDR1 and CDR2 from the germline V gene are SGHNT and YENEEA. The V segment lost 8 bases and the J segment 6 bases; nucleotides outside the gene matches: 12. The CDR3 DNA follows: TGTGCCAGCGGGGGTCAAGGACTAGCTTCCAATGAGCAGTTCTTC. Its translation: CASGGQGLASNEQFF. Together with reference TRBV11-3 and TRBJ2-1, the CDR3 gives the full variable domain: EAGVVQSPRYKIIEKKQPVAFWCNPISGHNTLYWYLQNLGQGPELLIRYENEEAVDDSQLPKDRFSAERLKGVDSTLKIQPAELGDSAVYLCASGGQGLASNEQFFGPGTRLTVL.

The chain joins TRBV7-2 to TRBJ1-5; 7 nucleotides agree with TRBD1. This CDR3 comprises 13 residues. After removal of 5 bases from V and 4 bases from J, the junction contained 2 bases not matched to a gene. CDR1 and CDR2 from the germline V gene are SGHTA and FQGNSA. CDR3 nucleotides: TGTGCCAGCAGCCCGGGACAGAATCAGCCCCAGCATTTT. Translated: CASSPGQNQPQHF.

J is TRBJ2-7 and V is TRBV9; 8 positions match TRBD2. From germline, CDR1 is SGDLS and CDR2 YYNGEE. The CDR3 consists of 16 residues. Unmatched junction bases numbered 7, after V lost 2 bases and J lost 0 bases. The CDR3 nucleotides are TGTGCCAGCAGCGTGGAAGTCGGGGGGGGCTCCTACGAGCAGTACTTC. Translating gives CASSVEVGGGSYEQYF.

The chain employs TRBV7-9 and TRBJ2-7; 9 bases fit TRBD1. There are 15 residues in the CDR3. Per germline, CDR1 SEHNR and CDR2 FQNEAQ (reference sequence). The V segment lost 5 bases and the J segment 4 bases; nucleotides outside the gene matches: 9. CDR3 DNA: TGTGCCAGCAGCCCAAGACAGGGGGAAAAATACGAGCAGTACTTC. Protein sequence: CASSPRQGEKYEQYF.

V usage is TRBV30 and J usage is TRBJ2-4; 7 bases line up with TRBD1. V was clipped by 3 bases and J by 8 bases; unmatched bases: 7. CDR3 length: 13 residues. CDR1 GTSNPN and CDR2 SVGIG come from the germline V gene (reference sequence). DNA of the CDR3: TGTGCCTGGAGAAAGGGGGCTGGGGACATTCAGTACTTC. It translates to CAWRKGAGDIQYF.

The rearrangement uses TRBV27 and TRBJ2-7; 8 bases map to TRBD1. CDR1 is MNHEY, CDR2 SMNVEV, per germline (reference sequence). Germline trimming cut 2 bases from V and 2 bases from J; bases unmatched to any gene: 2. The length of the CDR3 is 14 residues. The CDR3 DNA sequence: TGTGCCAGCAGTTTAGGGGACAGGACCTACGAGCAGTACTTC. This encodes CASSLGDRTYEQYF.